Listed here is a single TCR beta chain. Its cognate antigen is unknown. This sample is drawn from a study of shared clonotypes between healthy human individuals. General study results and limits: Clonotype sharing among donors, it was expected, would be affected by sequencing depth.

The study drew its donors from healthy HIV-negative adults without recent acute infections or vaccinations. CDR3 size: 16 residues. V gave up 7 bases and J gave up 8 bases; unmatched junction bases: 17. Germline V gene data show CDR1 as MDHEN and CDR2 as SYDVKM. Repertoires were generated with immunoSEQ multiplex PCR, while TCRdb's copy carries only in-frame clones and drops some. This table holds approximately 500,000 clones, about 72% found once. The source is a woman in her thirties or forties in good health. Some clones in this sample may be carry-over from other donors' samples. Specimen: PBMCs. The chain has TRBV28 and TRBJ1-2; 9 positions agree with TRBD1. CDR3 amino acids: CASTMGDRDVSRGYTF. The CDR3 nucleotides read TGTGCCAGCACCATGGGGGACAGGGATGTCAGTAGAGGCTACACCTTC.